These T cell receptor beta chains were read from a single sample in a study of metastatic and nonmetastatic thyroid tumors. TCRdb reprocessed the PCR reads via MiXCR. The sample has some 13,000 clones; under 30% are singletons. Sequenced: tumor tissue. The receptors shown here come from a female donor with papillary thyroid cancer or a benign thyroid nodule (not recorded which). Some clones in this sample may be carry-over from other donors' samples. Each CDR3 is given with its conserved first and last residue. D genes are given only for firm matches. Size is omitted from some rows. Given values are once, few, many or a class for expanded clones.

cdr3_length j_call clone_size d_call v_call cdr3_aa cdr3_nt
15 TRBJ2-7 few TRBD2 TRBV27 CASSSVREGRGERYF TGTGCCAGCAGCTCGGTGCGGGAGGGCCGGGGCGAGCGGTACTTC
11 TRBJ2-7 large NA TRBV30 CAWSGGREQYF TGTGCCTGGAGTGGGGGGAGAGAGCAGTACTTC
13 TRBJ2-5 medium-sized NA TRBV20-1 CSARENDQETQYF TGCAGTGCTAGAGAAAATGATCAAGAGACCCAGTACTTC
14 TRBJ1-1 few NA TRBV5-1 CASSLLTGETEAFF TGCGCCAGCAGCCTACTAACGGGGGAAACTGAAGCTTTCTTT
15 TRBJ2-1 NA TRBD2 TRBV28 CASSQGLADYNEQFF TGTGCCAGCAGCCAGGGACTAGCGGATTACAATGAGCAGTTCTTC
14 TRBJ2-1 few NA TRBV24-1 CATSDSTRGDEQFF TGTGCCACCAGTGATTCTACAAGAGGGGATGAGCAGTTCTTC
15 TRBJ2-7 few TRBD1 TRBV2 CASSYQGQGPYEQYF TGTGCCAGCAGTTACCAGGGACAGGGACCCTACGAGCAGTACTTC
14 TRBJ2-7 many TRBD1 TRBV5-1 CASSTHRGGYEQYF TGCGCCAGCAGCACGCACAGGGGTGGCTACGAGCAGTACTTC
17 TRBJ2-1 NA NA TRBV7-2 CAISLAVPGHGAGEQFF TGTGCCATCAGCTTAGCGGTTCCGGGACATGGGGCCGGTGAGCAGTTCTTC
14 TRBJ2-1 NA NA TRBV9 CASSEETLYNEQFF TGTGCCAGCAGCGAGGAGACATTATACAATGAGCAGTTCTTC
17 TRBJ1-1 NA NA TRBV5-1 CASSLAPLGADGTEAFF TGCGCCAGCAGCTTGGCCCCCTTGGGGGCGGATGGCACTGAAGCTTTCTTT
14 TRBJ2-7 medium-sized TRBD1 TRBV12-3/TRBV12-4 CASLPHRTGSEQYF TGTGCCAGCCTGCCACACAGGACAGGGTCCGAGCAGTACTTC
16 TRBJ1-5 few NA TRBV6-1 CASSEMEGGGNQPQHF TGTGCCAGCAGTGAAATGGAGGGGGGAGGCAATCAGCCCCAGCATTTT
15 TRBJ2-2 medium-sized TRBD2 TRBV11-2 CASSLDGGAAGELFF TGTGCCAGCAGCTTAGACGGGGGGGCGGCCGGGGAGCTGTTTTTT
16 TRBJ2-7 NA TRBD2 TRBV20-1 CSARVFSGRDPYEQYF TGCAGTGCTAGGGTTTTTAGCGGGAGGGACCCCTACGAGCAGTACTTC
11 TRBJ1-2 few NA TRBV30 CAWSVNYGYTF TGTGCCTGGAGTGTGAACTATGGCTACACCTTC
12 TRBJ2-7 medium-sized NA TRBV24-1 CATSASGYEQYF TGTGCCACCAGTGCCTCGGGATACGAGCAGTACTTC
16 TRBJ2-7 NA TRBD2 TRBV11-2 CASSPRLAVYVYEQYF TGTGCCAGCAGCCCGCGACTAGCGGTGTATGTTTACGAGCAGTACTTC
12 TRBJ2-5 NA NA TRBV11-2 CASKAVQETQYF TGTGCCAGCAAGGCGGTCCAAGAGACCCAGTACTTC
13 TRBJ1-2 NA NA TRBV12-3/TRBV12-4 CASSLTGNYGYTF TGTGCCAGCAGTTTAACAGGAAACTATGGCTACACCTTC
13 TRBJ1-1 NA NA TRBV30 CAWSVVPGTEAFF TGTGCCTGGAGTGTAGTACCAGGCACTGAAGCTTTCTTT
13 TRBJ2-1 NA NA TRBV4-1 CASSQDQGRDQFF TGTGCCAGCAGCCAAGATCAGGGGAGGGATCAGTTCTTC
15 TRBJ1-2 medium-sized TRBD1 TRBV2 CASSGQGAQLYGYTF TGTGCCAGCAGTGGACAGGGCGCACAACTCTATGGCTACACCTTC
16 TRBJ2-3 NA NA TRBV19 CASSVRDSTSTDTQYF TGTGCCAGTAGTGTCCGGGACTCAACTAGCACAGATACGCAGTATTTT
14 TRBJ2-7 medium-sized TRBD2 TRBV20-1 CSAKKGGRDYEQYF TGCAGTGCTAAAAAAGGAGGGAGGGACTACGAGCAGTACTTC
14 TRBJ2-7 NA NA TRBV7-2 CASSLPSGGSEHYF TGTGCCAGCAGCTTACCCTCGGGGGGCAGCGAGCATTACTTC
16 TRBJ2-7 few NA TRBV11-2 CASSLRGSHGAYEQYF TGTGCCAGCAGCTTACGGGGCTCACATGGAGCCTACGAGCAGTACTTC
15 TRBJ2-6 many NA TRBV5-1 CASSSQGSGANVLTF TGCGCCAGCAGCTCCCAGGGATCTGGGGCCAACGTCCTGACTTTC
13 TRBJ2-7 many NA TRBV20-1 CSASGTLVYEQYF TGCAGTGCTAGCGGGACGCTGGTCTACGAGCAGTACTTC
14 TRBJ2-7 medium-sized TRBD1 TRBV19 CASSRQGEAYEQYF TGTGCCAGTAGTAGACAGGGGGAGGCCTACGAGCAGTACTTC
15 TRBJ1-1 NA TRBD1 TRBV5-1 CASIRSWTGDTEAFF TGCGCCAGCATAAGGTCCTGGACAGGGGACACTGAAGCTTTCTTT
15 TRBJ1-5 many NA TRBV5-6 CASSLYTYSNQPQHF TGTGCCAGCAGCTTATACACATATAGCAATCAGCCCCAGCATTTT
13 TRBJ1-2 NA TRBD1 TRBV6-1 CASSRDRSNGYAF TGTGCCAGCAGCCGGGACAGGTCGAATGGCTACGCCTTC
15 TRBJ2-3 NA TRBD2 TRBV20-1 CSANPGGLALDTQYF TGCAGTGCAAACCCCGGGGGACTAGCACTGGATACGCAGTATTTT
12 TRBJ2-3 medium-sized NA TRBV7-2 CASSFSLDTQYF TGTGCCAGCAGCTTCTCCCTAGATACGCAGTATTTT
14 TRBJ2-7 NA NA TRBV18 CASSLRQDPPEQYF TGTGCCAGCTCACTTAGACAGGACCCGCCCGAGCAGTACTTC
16 TRBJ2-2 large TRBD2 TRBV18 CASSPPLGRRPGELFF TGTGCCAGCTCACCACCTCTCGGGAGGAGGCCCGGGGAGCTGTTTTTT
19 TRBJ2-1 many NA TRBV19 CASSMGGISGHSSYNEQFF TGTGCCAGTAGTATGGGCGGAATTTCGGGACACTCTTCTTACAATGAGCAGTTCTTC
15 TRBJ1-1 NA NA TRBV6-8 CATHSGRLQNTEAFF TGTGCCACCCATTCCGGGAGACTCCAGAACACTGAAGCTTTCTTT
14 TRBJ2-7 NA TRBD2 TRBV6-2/TRBV6-3 CASSSGTSGREQYF TGTGCCAGCAGTTCGGGGACTAGCGGGAGAGAGCAGTACTTC
14 TRBJ2-2 medium-sized TRBD1 TRBV19 CASSITGGGGELFF TGTGCCAGTAGTATCACAGGGGGTGGCGGGGAGCTGTTTTTT
18 TRBJ2-1 NA TRBD2 TRBV11-2 CASSLEGGTSGTYNEQFF TGTGCCAGCAGCTTAGAAGGAGGGACTAGCGGAACCTACAATGAGCAGTTCTTC
13 TRBJ1-2 NA TRBD1 TRBV28 CASGRGGQGGYTF TGTGCCAGCGGCAGGGGGGGGCAGGGGGGCTACACCTTC
14 TRBJ2-3 NA NA TRBV7-2 CASSLLVGTDTQYF TGTGCCAGCAGCCTCCTAGTAGGGACAGATACGCAGTATTTT
15 TRBJ1-1 many NA TRBV3-1 CASSQWAGSNTEAFF TGTGCCAGCAGCCAGTGGGCAGGGAGCAACACTGAAGCTTTCTTT
15 TRBJ1-2 NA NA TRBV7-9 CASSLGALPNYGYTF TGTGCCAGCAGCTTAGGTGCCCTTCCTAACTATGGCTACACCTTC
14 TRBJ2-7 few TRBD1 TRBV6-1 CASKRQGNSYEQYF TGTGCCAGCAAACGACAGGGAAACTCCTACGAGCAGTACTTC
12 TRBJ2-5 few NA TRBV7-2 CASSLTQETQYF TGTGCCAGCAGCTTGACACAAGAGACCCAGTACTTC
15 TRBJ2-2 NA TRBD2 TRBV4-3 CASGAGGLETGELFF TGCGCCAGCGGAGCGGGGGGGCTCGAGACCGGGGAGCTGTTTTTT
15 TRBJ2-2 NA NA TRBV19 CASKQAQKNTGELFF TGTGCCAGTAAGCAGGCCCAGAAGAATACCGGGGAGCTGTTTTTT
15 TRBJ1-3 many NA TRBV10-1 CASSESVASGNTIYF TGCGCCAGCAGTGAGTCCGTCGCCTCTGGAAACACCATATATTTT
14 TRBJ2-3 NA NA TRBV5-1 CASSLGEFTDTQYF TGCGCCAGCAGCTTGGGCGAGTTCACAGATACGCAGTATTTT
11 TRBJ2-1 medium-sized NA TRBV5-1 CASRWSDEQFF TGCGCCAGCAGGTGGAGCGATGAGCAGTTCTTC
15 TRBJ1-5 NA NA TRBV6-2/TRBV6-3 CASTTAPEGGQPQHF TGTGCCAGCACCACGGCCCCCGAGGGGGGTCAGCCCCAGCATTTT
13 TRBJ1-2 NA NA TRBV5-1 CASSERGGAVYTF TGCGCCAGCAGCGAGAGGGGGGGCGCGGTCTACACCTTC
16 TRBJ2-2 NA TRBD2 TRBV30 CAWSVAGGPNTGELFF TGTGCCTGGAGTGTAGCGGGAGGGCCGAACACCGGGGAGCTGTTTTTT
13 TRBJ2-5 few NA TRBV12-3/TRBV12-4 CASSLSWQETQYF TGTGCCAGCAGTTTATCGTGGCAGGAGACCCAGTACTTC